The clone carrying this T cell receptor beta chain was detected ten times or more. Its matching antigen is unknown. This sample stems from a study of T-cell reconstitution after alpha-beta-depleted transplantation in children. The library targeted TCRbeta and was prepared with unique molecular identifiers. TCRdb reanalysed the PCR reads using MiXCR and keeps one entry per CDR3 protein. The sample gives 450,000 to 600,000 distinct CDR3 sequences, 10% of which show up once; 2% to 2.5% is in the top ten. Study-wide findings and caveats: Newly produced T cells mostly provided counts and TCRbeta diversity after one year, as hyperexpanded clones declined. Several hundred expanded graft clones reportedly gave rise to the alpha-beta T cells present about two months after transplant.

The CDR3 runs to 15 residues. Germline CDR1 is SGHTA and CDR2 is FQGNSA. The V and J ends lost 4 bases and 4 bases, in that order; junction bases with no gene match: 5. The sequences come from PBMCs, collected before TCRalphabeta/CD19-depleted stem cell transplant. This TCR came from a child aged 2 to 9 with inherited bone marrow failure, due to receive a stem cell transplant. The J gene is TRBJ2-3, the V gene TRBV7-2; 10 nucleotides line up with TRBD2. As DNA, the CDR3 is TGTGCCAGCAGCTACCAGCGGGGGGGATCAGATACGCAGTATTTT. This sequence encodes CASSYQRGGSDTQYF.